A single sample gave rise to the 18 T cell receptor beta chains below, sequenced in a study of T cell changes during pregnancy in multiple sclerosis. The protocol was immunoSEQ multiplex PCR, while the TCRdb copy is restricted to in-frame clones and leaves out a portion. The sample yields tens of thousands of clones, around 94% seen once. The sample was peripheral blood, taken after pregnancy. These receptors were taken from a female donor in good health, enrolled as a control in a pregnancy study.

The J gene is TRBJ2-4, the V gene TRBV6-6; 7 nucleotides align to TRBD2. With 0 bases clipped from V and 4 bases from J, the junction kept 3 bases outside the gene matches. There are 15 residues in the CDR3. Germline CDR1 and CDR2: MNHNY and SVGAGI (reference sequence). The CDR3 sequence is CASSYSAGAKNIQYF. The CDR3 region has the DNA TGTGCCAGCAGTTACTCTGCGGGAGCTAAAAACATTCAGTACTTC.

This chain joins TRBV2 and TRBJ2-7, with 7 bases identical to TRBD1. CDR3 size: 13 residues. The junction had 6 bases not matched to a gene; V was cut back by 6 bases and J by 4 bases. Per the germline V gene, CDR1 is SNHLY and CDR2 is FYNNEI. The CDR3 loop is CASRGDSPYEQYF. The DNA of the CDR3 is TGTGCCAGCAGGGGGGACAGCCCGTACGAGCAGTACTTC. The complete variable domain, with remaining parts taken from reference TRBV2 and TRBJ2-7, reads EPEVTQTPSHQVTQMGQEVILRCVPISNHLYFYWYRQILGQKVEFLVSFYNNEISEKSEIFDDQFSVERPDGSNFTLKIRSTKLEDSAMYFCASRGDSPYEQYFGPGTRLTVT.

This chain uses TRBV7-9 with TRBJ1-1, with 9 bases lining up with TRBD1. CDR1 is SEHNR and CDR2 is FQNEAQ in the germline V gene (reference sequence). This CDR3 has 15 amino acids. V dropped 1 base and J dropped 6; count of bases not matched to a gene: 6. CDR3 residues: CASSLVYRGRPEAFF. CDR3 sequence (DNA): TGTGCCAGCAGCTTAGTATACAGGGGGCGCCCTGAAGCTTTCTTT.

The V and J genes are TRBV28 and TRBJ2-7; TRBD2 matches at 9 bases. The length of the CDR3 is 14 residues. CDR1 is MDHEN and CDR2 is SYDVKM in the germline V gene. V was clipped by 8 bases and J by 2 bases; unmatched bases: 7. For the CDR3, the DNA is TGTGCCAGCGGGACTAGCACGAACCCCTACGAGCAGTACTTC. This encodes CASGTSTNPYEQYF.

The chain couples TRBV7-6 to TRBJ1-3, with D tentatively TRBD1 (6 bases). The CDR3 contains 16 residues. From germline, CDR1 is SGHVS and CDR2 FNYEAQ. Trimming left V 1 base short and J 4 bases short, with 14 bases between. In nucleotides, the CDR3 is TGTGCCAGCAGCTTAGGGACAGCCCGAACAGGAAACACCATATATTTT. This gives the protein CASSLGTARTGNTIYF.

This chain joins TRBV6-1 and TRBJ2-6; TRBD1 is a possible D gene (6 bases). Germline CDR1 and CDR2: MNHNS and SASEGT. The CDR3 consists of 19 residues. Deletions cut 1 base from V and 0 bases from J, with 16 bases between. CDR3 in DNA: TGTGCCAGCAGTGAAGAATACAGGGTCTTCTACTCTGGGGCCAACGTCCTGACTTTC. Its protein is CASSEEYRVFYSGANVLTF.

V is TRBV5-1 and J is TRBJ2-2; TRBD1 matches at 9 bases. The V and J ends lost 4 bases and 5 bases, in that order; junction bases with no gene match: 6. From germline, CDR1 is SGHRS and CDR2 YFSETQ. The CDR3 is 15 amino acids. The CDR3 spells CASSRGQGTTGELFF. In DNA, the CDR3 is TGCGCCAGCAGCAGAGGACAGGGGACAACCGGGGAGCTGTTTTTT.

As DNA, the CDR3 is TGTGCCAGCAGTGAAATGATGGGGGGTACTGAAGCTTTCTTT. It specifies CASSEMMGGTEAFF. This chain joins TRBV2 and TRBJ1-1; possibly TRBD1 for D (5 bases). The CDR3 consists of 14 residues. Germline V gene lookup returns CDR1 SNHLY and CDR2 FYNNEI. V lost 2 bases and J 5 bases, leaving 12 bases between the germline ends.

The chain recombines TRBV9 with TRBJ1-5; D is undetermined. The CDR3 spans 13 residues. Trimming removed 0 bases at V and 5 bases at J, with 6 bases between. Germline-derived CDR1 and CDR2 are SGDLS and YYNGEE. CDR3 loop: CASSVDSYQPQHF. CDR3 bases: TGTGCCAGCAGCGTAGATAGTTATCAGCCCCAGCATTTT.

This clone was seen just once. This chain joins TRBV7-8 and TRBJ1-2; D perhaps matches TRBD1 (5 bases). CDR1 is SGHVS and CDR2 is FQNEAQ in the germline V gene. This CDR3 is built from 14 residues. Trimming shortened V by 0 bases and J by 2 bases, and 7 bases separated the two germline ends. CDR3 loop: CASSLAGANYGYTF. The CDR3 DNA follows: TGTGCCAGCAGCTTAGCAGGGGCGAACTATGGCTACACCTTC.

This chain uses TRBV30 with TRBJ2-7, with TRBD2 identical over 11 bases. This CDR3 region has 15 residues. The germline V gene encodes CDR1 GTSNPN and CDR2 SVGIG (reference sequence). Losses at the gene ends were 2 bases for V and 3 bases for J; bases not matched to a gene: 6. The CDR3 loop reads CAWSKGTSGRYEQYF. In DNA form, the CDR3 reads TGTGCCTGGAGTAAGGGGACTAGCGGACGCTACGAGCAGTACTTC.

The chain combines TRBV13 with TRBJ1-1; a weak D match, TRBD1 (5 bases). Germline V gene sequence: CDR1 PRHDT, CDR2 FYEKMQ (reference sequence). V was shortened by 4 bases and J by 7 bases, with 10 bases between the two germline ends. CDR3 size: 12 residues. The CDR3 coding sequence is TGTGCCAGCAGCTCGAGGACATTTGAAGCTTTCTTT. Protein sequence: CASSSRTFEAFF. Drawing the rest from reference TRBV13 and TRBJ1-1, the complete variable domain is AAGVIQSPRHLIKEKRETATLKCYPIPRHDTVYWYQQGPGQDPQFLISFYEKMQSDKGSIPDRFSAQQFSDYHSELNMSSLELGDSALYFCASSSRTFEAFFGQGTRLTVV.

The rearrangement uses TRBV28 and TRBJ2-2; 9 positions match TRBD2. The germline CDR1 and CDR2 sequences are MDHEN and SYDVKM. The CDR3 loop spans 18 amino acids. After removal of 5 bases from V and 7 bases from J, the junction contained 17 bases not matched to a gene. CDR3 DNA: TGTGCCAGCAGTGCACCCCTAGCGGGGAAACCTCGCGTCGGGGAGCTGTTTTTT. Translated: CASSAPLAGKPRVGELFF.

The CDR3 bases are TGTGCCAGCAGTTCACAGGGGTGGACAGATACGCAGTATTTT. Translation: CASSSQGWTDTQYF. This chain joins TRBV27 and TRBJ2-3, with TRBD1 identical over 7 bases. The V gene end was trimmed by 4 bases and the J gene end by 3 bases; junction bases not matched to a gene: 4. The CDR3 spans 14 residues. Germline CDR1 MNHEY, CDR2 SMNVEV (reference sequence).

The chain joins TRBV4-1 to TRBJ1-1; the D is unclear. Germline V gives CDR1 MGHRA, CDR2 YSYEKL. Trimming took off 4 bases at V and 10 bases at J, with 19 bases between the two ends. The CDR3 has 14 amino acids. The CDR3 DNA sequence: TGCGCCAGCAGCCCGCCCGGCTTTACTCGGGGAGCTTTCTTT. Translation: CASSPPGFTRGAFF.

The gene calls are TRBV21-1 and TRBJ2-7; whether TRBD1, the table's D call, matches the DNA was not checked. TRBV21-1 corresponds to a pseudogene. The length of the CDR3 is 14 residues. DNA for the CDR3: TGTGCCAGCAGCATTGGGACAGGGCCCTACGAGCAGTACTTC. It is translated as CASSIGTGPYEQYF.

The chain carries TRBV9 and TRBJ2-1, with a tentative D call TRBD2 (7 bases). V gave up 3 bases and J gave up 4 bases, with 26 bases separating them. The V gene's germline CDR1 is SGDLS and CDR2 YYNGEE. CDR3 length: 19 amino acids. CDR3 sequence reads: CASSAPRGDPSGAYNEQFF. In DNA, the CDR3 is TGTGCCAGCAGCGCTCCAAGGGGGGATCCTAGCGGAGCATACAATGAGCAGTTCTTC.

The CDR3 protein is CASSSYGPAGDNNEQFF. The CDR3 DNA reads as TGTGCCAGCAGCTCATACGGCCCAGCGGGAGATAACAATGAGCAGTTCTTC. The chain recombines TRBV7-9 with TRBJ2-1; 8 nucleotides match TRBD2. Germline assignment: CDR1 SEHNR and CDR2 FQNEAQ (reference sequence). J was trimmed by 5 bases and V by 4 bases; bases with no gene match: 13. This CDR3 contains 17 residues.